A few counts support the clone carrying this T cell receptor beta chain. This entry belongs to a study of blood T cell repertoires in COVID-19. In the original workflow: Estimates of nucleated cell counts were drawn from the amplification of reference gene primers. Using immunoSEQ multiplex PCR, the repertoire was profiled, and TCRdb retains in-frame clones only, with some absent. V, J and clone size derive from that table, while D and trimming were established from the DNA sequence. The sample has about 100,000 clones; 86% are singletons. The CDR3 extends over 14 amino acids. Germline V gene sequence: CDR1 MNHNS, CDR2 SASEGT. V was cut by 2 bases and J by 3 bases, with 11 bases left in between.

Sequencing input: peripheral blood. The chain joins TRBV6-1 to TRBJ2-7; D is ambiguous. The TCR was taken from a man in his 60s with acute or convalescent COVID-19. The DNA for the CDR3 is TGTGCCAGCAGTGAATATAACCTAGGCTACGAGCAGTACTTC. Protein: CASSEYNLGYEQYF.